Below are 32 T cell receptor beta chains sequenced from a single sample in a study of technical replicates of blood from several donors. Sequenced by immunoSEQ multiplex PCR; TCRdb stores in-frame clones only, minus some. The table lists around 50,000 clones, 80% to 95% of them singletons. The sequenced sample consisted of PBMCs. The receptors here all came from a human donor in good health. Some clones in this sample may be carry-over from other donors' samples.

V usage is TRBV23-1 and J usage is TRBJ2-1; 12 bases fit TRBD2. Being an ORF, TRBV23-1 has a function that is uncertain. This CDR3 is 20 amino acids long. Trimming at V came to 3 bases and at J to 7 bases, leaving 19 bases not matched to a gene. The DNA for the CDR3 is TGCGCCAGCAGTCATCGCCGACTAGCGGGGGACCCCGCGGTGGGAAATGAGCAGTTCTTC. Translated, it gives CASSHRRLAGDPAVGNEQFF.

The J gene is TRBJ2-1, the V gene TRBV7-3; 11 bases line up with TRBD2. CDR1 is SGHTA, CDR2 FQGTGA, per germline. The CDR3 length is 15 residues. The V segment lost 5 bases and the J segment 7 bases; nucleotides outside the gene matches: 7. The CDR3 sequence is CASSRVAGGYNEQFF. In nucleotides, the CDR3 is TGTGCCAGCAGCCGCGTAGCGGGGGGGTATAATGAGCAGTTCTTC.

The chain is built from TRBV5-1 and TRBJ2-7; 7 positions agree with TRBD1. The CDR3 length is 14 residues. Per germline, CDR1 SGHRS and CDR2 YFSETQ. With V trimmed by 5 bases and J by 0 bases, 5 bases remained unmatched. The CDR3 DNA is TGCGCCAGCAGAAATACAGGGGACTCCTACGAGCAGTACTTC. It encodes CASRNTGDSYEQYF.

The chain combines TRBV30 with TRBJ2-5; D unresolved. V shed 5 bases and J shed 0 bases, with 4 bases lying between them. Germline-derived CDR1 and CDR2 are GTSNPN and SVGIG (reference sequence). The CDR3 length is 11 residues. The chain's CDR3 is CAWGYQETQYF. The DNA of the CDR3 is TGTGCCTGGGGCTACCAAGAGACCCAGTACTTC.

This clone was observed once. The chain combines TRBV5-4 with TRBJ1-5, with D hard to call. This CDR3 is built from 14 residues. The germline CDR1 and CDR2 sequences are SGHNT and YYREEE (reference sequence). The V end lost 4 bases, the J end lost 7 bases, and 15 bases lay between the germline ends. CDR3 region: CASSLPSREQPQHF. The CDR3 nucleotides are TGTGCCAGCAGCCTACCCTCCCGCGAACAGCCCCAGCATTTT.

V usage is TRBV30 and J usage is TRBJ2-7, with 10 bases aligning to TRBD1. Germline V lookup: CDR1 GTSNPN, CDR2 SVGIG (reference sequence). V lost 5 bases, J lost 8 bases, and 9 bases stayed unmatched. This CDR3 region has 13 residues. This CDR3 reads CAWGGQGGMKQYF. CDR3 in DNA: TGTGCCTGGGGCGGACAGGGGGGTATGAAGCAGTACTTC.

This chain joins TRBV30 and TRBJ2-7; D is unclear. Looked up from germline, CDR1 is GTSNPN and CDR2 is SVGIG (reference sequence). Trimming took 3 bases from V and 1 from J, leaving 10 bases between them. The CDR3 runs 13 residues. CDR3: CAWSWRRSYEQYF. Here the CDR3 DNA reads TGTGCCTGGAGCTGGAGACGGTCCTACGAGCAGTACTTC.

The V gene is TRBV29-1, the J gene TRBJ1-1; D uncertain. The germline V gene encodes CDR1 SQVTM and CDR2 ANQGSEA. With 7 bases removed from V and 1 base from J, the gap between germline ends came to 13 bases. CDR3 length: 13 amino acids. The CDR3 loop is CSADPQKNTEAFF. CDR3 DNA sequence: TGCAGCGCTGATCCACAGAAGAACACTGAAGCTTTCTTT. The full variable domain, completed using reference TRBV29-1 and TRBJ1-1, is SAVISQKPSRDICQRGTSLTIQCQVDSQVTMMFWYRQQPGQSLTLIATANQGSEATYESGFVIDKFPISRPNLTFSTLTVSNMSPEDSSIYLCSADPQKNTEAFFGQGTRLTVV.

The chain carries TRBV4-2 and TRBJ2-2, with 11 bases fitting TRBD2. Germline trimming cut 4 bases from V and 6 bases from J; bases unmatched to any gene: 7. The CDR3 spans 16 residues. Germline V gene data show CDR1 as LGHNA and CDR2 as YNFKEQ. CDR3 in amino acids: CASSPTSGSRAGELFF. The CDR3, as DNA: TGTGCCAGCAGCCCTACTAGCGGGAGTAGGGCCGGGGAGCTGTTTTTT.

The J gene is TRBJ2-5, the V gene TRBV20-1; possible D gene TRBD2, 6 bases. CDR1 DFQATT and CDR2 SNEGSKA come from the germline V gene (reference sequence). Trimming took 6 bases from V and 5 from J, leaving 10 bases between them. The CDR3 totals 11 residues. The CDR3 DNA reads TGCAGTGCGGGGAGGAGGGAGACCCAGTACTTC. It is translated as CSAGRRETQYF.

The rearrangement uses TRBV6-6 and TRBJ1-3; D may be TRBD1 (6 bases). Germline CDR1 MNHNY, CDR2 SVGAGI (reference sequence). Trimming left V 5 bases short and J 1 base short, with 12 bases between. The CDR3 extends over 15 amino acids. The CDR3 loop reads CASSLTGTSGNTIYF. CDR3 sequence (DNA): TGTGCCAGCAGTCTAACAGGGACGTCTGGAAACACCATATATTTT.

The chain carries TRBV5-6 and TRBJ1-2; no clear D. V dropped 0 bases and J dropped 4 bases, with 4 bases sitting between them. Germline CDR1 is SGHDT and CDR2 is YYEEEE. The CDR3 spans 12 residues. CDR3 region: CASSLESYGYTF. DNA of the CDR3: TGTGCCAGCAGCTTGGAGAGCTATGGCTACACCTTC.

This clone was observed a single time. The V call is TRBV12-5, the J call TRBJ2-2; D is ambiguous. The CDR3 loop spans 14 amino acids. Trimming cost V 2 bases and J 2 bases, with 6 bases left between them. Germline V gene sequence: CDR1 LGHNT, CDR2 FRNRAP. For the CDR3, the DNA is TGTGCTAGTGGTTTGCCCCGTAACACCGGGGAGCTGTTTTTT. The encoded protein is CASGLPRNTGELFF.

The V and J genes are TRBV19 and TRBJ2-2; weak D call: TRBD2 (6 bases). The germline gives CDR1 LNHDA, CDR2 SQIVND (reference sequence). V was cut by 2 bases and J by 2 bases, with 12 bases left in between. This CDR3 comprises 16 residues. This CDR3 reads CASSISLGTNTGELFF. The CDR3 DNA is TGTGCCAGTAGTATAAGTCTCGGGACTAACACCGGGGAGCTGTTTTTT.

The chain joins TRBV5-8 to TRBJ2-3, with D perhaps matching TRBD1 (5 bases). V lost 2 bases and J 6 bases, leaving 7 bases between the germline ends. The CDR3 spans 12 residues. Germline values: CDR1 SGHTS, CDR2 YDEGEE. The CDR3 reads CASSLWGDTQYF. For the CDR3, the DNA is TGTGCCAGCAGCTTATGGGGCGATACGCAGTATTTT.

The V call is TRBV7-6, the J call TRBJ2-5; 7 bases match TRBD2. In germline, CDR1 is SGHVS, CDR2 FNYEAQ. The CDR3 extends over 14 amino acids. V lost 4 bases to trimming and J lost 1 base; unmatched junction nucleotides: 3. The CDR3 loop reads CASSWGGGQETQYF. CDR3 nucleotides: TGTGCCAGCAGCTGGGGGGGAGGCCAAGAGACCCAGTACTTC.

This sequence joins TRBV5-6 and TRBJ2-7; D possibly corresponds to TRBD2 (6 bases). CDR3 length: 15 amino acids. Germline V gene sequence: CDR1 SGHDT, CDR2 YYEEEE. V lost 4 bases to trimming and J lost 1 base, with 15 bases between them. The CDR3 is CASSLLGTESYEQYF. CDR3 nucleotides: TGTGCCAGCAGCCTGCTCGGGACTGAGTCCTACGAGCAGTACTTC.

The CDR3 reads CASSPSGGTYNEQFF. CDR3 nucleotide sequence: TGTGCCAGCAGCCCTAGCGGGGGGACATACAATGAGCAGTTCTTC. The chain carries TRBV27 and TRBJ2-1, with TRBD2 matching over 11 bases. CDR1 is MNHEY and CDR2 is SMNVEV in the germline V gene (reference sequence). This CDR3 contains 15 residues. Trimming cost V 6 bases and J 4 bases; bases outside gene matches: 5.

CDR3 sequence: CASSSDRIRAGELFF. The CDR3 DNA sequence: TGTGCCAGCAGTTCAGACAGGATTCGGGCCGGGGAGCTGTTTTTT. This rearrangement joins TRBV27 to TRBJ2-2; D is perhaps TRBD1 (6 bases). CDR3 length: 15 amino acids. Trimming stripped 4 bases from V and 6 bases from J, with 15 bases between. Germline assignment: CDR1 MNHEY and CDR2 SMNVEV (reference sequence).

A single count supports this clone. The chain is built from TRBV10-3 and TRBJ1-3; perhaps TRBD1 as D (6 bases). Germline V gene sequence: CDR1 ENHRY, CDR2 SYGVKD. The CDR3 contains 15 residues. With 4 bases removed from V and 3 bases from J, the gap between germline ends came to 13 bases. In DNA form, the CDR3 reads TGTGCCATCAGTGGGGGTGGGACATATGGAAACACCATATATTTT. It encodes CAISGGGTYGNTIYF.

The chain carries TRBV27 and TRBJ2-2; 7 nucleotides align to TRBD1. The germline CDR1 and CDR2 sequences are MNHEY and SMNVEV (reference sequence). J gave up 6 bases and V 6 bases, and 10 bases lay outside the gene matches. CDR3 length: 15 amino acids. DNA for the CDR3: TGTGCCAGCAGAAGTCCGACAGGGAGAGCCGGGGAGCTGTTTTTT. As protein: CASRSPTGRAGELFF.

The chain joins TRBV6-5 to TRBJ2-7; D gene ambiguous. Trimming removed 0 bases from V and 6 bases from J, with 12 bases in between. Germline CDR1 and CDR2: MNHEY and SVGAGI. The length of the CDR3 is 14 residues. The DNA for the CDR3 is TGTGCCAGCAGTTACTCGTTGGGTAGCTCCGAGCAGTACTTC. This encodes CASSYSLGSSEQYF.

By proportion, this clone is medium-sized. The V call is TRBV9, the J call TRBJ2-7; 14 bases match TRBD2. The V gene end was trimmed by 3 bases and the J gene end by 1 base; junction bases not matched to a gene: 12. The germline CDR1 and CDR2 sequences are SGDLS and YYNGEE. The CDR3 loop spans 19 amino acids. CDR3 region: CASSAGGLAGVPRSYEQYF. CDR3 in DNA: TGTGCCAGCAGCGCCGGGGGACTAGCGGGAGTCCCTCGGTCCTACGAGCAGTACTTC. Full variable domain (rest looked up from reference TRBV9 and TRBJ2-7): DSGVTQTPKHLITATGQRVTLRCSPRSGDLSVYWYQQSLDQGLQFLIQYYNGEERAKGNILERFSAQQFPDLHSELNLSSLELGDSALYFCASSAGGLAGVPRSYEQYFGPGTRLTVT.

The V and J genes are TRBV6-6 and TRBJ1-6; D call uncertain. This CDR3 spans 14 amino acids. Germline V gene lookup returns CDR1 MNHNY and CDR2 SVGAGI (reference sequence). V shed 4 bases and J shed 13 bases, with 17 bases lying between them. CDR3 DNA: TGTGCCAGCAGTTTCCCCGGGGAGCCTTTCCCCCTCCACTTT. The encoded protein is CASSFPGEPFPLHF.

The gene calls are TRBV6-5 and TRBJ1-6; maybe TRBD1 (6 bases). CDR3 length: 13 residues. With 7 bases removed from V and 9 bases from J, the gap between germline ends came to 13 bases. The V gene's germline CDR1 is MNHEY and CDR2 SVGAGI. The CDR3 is CASKRGAASPLHF. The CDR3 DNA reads TGTGCCAGCAAGCGGGGGGCAGCTTCACCCCTCCACTTT.

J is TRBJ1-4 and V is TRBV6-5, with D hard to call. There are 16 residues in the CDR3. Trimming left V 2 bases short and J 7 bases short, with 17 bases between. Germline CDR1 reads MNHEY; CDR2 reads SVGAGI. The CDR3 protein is CASSYAFGKSGEKLFF. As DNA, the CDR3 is TGTGCCAGCAGTTACGCCTTTGGCAAGAGCGGTGAAAAACTGTTTTTT.

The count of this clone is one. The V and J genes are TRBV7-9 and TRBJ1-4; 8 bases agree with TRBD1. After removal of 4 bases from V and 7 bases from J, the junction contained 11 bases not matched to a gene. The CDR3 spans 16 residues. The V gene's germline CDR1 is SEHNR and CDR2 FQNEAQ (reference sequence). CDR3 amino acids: CASSSSERTGREKLFF. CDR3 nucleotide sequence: TGTGCCAGCAGCTCTTCCGAGAGGACAGGGCGTGAAAAACTGTTTTTT.

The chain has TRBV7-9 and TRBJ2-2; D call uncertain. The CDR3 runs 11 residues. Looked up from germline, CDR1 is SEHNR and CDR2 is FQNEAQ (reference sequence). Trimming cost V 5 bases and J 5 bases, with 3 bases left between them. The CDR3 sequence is CASSLTGELFF. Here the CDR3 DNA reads TGTGCCAGCAGCCTTACCGGGGAGCTGTTTTTT.

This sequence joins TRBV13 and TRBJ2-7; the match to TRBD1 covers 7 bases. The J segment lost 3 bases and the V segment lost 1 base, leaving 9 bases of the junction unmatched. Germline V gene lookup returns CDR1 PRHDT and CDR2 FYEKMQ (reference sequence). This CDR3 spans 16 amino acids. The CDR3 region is CASSLEGGEAIYEQYF. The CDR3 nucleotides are TGTGCCAGCAGCTTAGAAGGGGGCGAGGCCATCTACGAGCAGTACTTC.

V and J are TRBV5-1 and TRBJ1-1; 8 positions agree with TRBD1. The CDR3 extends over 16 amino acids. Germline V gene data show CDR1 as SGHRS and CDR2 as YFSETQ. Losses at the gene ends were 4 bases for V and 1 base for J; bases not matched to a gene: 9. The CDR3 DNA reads TGCGCCAGCAGCCCTTTCCTCGGACAGGGGAACACTGAAGCTTTCTTT. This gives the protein CASSPFLGQGNTEAFF.

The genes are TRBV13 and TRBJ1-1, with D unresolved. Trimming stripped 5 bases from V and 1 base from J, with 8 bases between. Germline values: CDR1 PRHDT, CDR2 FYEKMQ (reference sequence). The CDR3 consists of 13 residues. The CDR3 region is CASSVDTNTEAFF. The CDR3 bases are TGTGCCAGCAGCGTCGACACGAACACTGAAGCTTTCTTT.

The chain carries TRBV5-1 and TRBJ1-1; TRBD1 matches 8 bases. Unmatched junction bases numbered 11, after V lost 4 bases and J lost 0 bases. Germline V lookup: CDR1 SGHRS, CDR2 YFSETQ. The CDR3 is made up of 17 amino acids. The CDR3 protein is CASSLQGAQGMNTEAFF. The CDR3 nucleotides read TGCGCCAGCAGCCTCCAGGGGGCACAGGGGATGAACACTGAAGCTTTCTTT.